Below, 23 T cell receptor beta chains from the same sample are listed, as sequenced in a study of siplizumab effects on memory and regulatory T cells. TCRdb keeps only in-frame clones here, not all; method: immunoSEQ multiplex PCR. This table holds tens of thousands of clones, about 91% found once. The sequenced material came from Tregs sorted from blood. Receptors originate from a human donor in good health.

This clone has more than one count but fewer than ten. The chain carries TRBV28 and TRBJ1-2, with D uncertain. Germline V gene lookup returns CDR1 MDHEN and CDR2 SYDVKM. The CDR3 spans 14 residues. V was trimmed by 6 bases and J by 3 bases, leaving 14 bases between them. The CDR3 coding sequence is TGTGCCAGCAGCAAATCTCCGGGGTACTATGGCTACACCTTC. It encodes CASSKSPGYYGYTF.

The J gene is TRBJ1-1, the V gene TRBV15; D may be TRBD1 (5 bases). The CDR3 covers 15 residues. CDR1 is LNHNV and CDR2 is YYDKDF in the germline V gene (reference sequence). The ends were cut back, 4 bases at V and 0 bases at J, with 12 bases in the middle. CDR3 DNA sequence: TGTGCCACCAGCACAATGGGGGTCATGAACACTGAAGCTTTCTTT. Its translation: CATSTMGVMNTEAFF. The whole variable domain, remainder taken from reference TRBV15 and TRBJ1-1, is DAMVIQNPRYQVTQFGKPVTLSCSQTLNHNVMYWYQQKSSQAPKLLFHYYDKDFNNEADTPDNFQSRRPNTSFCFLDIRSPGLGDTAMYLCATSTMGVMNTEAFFGQGTRLTVV.

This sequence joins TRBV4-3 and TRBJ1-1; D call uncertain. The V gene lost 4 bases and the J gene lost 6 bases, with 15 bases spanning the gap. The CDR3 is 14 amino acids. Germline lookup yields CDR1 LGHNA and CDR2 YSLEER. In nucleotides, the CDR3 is TGCGCCAGCAGCCCATTGGCCAGAGCGGCTGAAGCTTTCTTT. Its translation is CASSPLARAAEAFF.

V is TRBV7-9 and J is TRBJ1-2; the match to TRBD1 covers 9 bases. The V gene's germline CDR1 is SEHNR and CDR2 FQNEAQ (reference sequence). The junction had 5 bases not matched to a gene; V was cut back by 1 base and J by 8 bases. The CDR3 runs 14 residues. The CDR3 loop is CASSLDTGTGGYTF. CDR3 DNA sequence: TGTGCCAGCAGCTTAGATACCGGGACAGGGGGCTACACCTTC.

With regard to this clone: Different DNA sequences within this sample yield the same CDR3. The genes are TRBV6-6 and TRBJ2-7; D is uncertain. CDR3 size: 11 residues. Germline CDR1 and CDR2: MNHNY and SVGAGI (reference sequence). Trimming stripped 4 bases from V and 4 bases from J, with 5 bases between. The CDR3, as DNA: TGTGCCAGCAGTTTGGGTTACGAGCAGTACTTC. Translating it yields CASSLGYEQYF.

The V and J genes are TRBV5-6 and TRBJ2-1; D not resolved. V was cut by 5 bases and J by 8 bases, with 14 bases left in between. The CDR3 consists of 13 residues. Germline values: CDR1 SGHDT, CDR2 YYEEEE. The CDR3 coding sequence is TGTGCCAGCAGTCTTTGGGTGGTAGATGAGCAGTTCTTC. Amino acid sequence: CASSLWVVDEQFF.

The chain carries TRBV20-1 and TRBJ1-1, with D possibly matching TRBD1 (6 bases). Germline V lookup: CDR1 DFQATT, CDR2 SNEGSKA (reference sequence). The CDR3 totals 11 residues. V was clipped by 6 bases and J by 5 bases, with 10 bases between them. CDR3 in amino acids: CSAPGQTEAFF. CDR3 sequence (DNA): TGCAGTGCGCCCGGACAGACTGAAGCTTTCTTT.

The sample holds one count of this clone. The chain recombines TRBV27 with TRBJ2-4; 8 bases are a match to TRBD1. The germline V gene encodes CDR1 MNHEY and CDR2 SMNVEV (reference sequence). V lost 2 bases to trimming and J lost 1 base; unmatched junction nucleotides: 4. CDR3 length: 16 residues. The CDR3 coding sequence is TGTGCCAGCAGTTTACGTACAGGGGGGGCCAAAAACATTCAGTACTTC. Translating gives CASSLRTGGAKNIQYF.

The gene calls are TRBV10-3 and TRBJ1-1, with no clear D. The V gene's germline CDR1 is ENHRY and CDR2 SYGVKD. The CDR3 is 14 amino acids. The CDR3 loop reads CAVLSGTMNTEAFF. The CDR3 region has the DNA TGTGCAGTTTTGTCCGGAACCATGAACACTGAAGCTTTCTTT.

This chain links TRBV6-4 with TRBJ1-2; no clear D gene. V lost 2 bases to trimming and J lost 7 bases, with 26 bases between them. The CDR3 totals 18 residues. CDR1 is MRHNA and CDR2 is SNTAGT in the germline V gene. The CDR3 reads CASSDPSRVLTRSFGYTF. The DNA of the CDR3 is TGTGCCAGCAGTGACCCGTCCCGGGTGTTGACTAGGTCTTTTGGCTACACCTTC.

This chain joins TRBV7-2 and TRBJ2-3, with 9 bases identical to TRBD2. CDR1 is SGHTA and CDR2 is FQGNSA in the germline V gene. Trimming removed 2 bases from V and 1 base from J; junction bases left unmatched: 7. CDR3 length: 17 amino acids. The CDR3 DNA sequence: TGTGCCAGCAGCTTACAGGGGCGGGGGGGCGGCACAGATACGCAGTATTTT. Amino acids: CASSLQGRGGGTDTQYF.

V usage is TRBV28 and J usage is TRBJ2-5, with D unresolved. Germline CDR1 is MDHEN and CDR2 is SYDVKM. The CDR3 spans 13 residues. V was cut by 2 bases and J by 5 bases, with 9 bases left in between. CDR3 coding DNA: TGTGCCAGCAGTTTAGAGTATTGGGAGACCCAGTACTTC. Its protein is CASSLEYWETQYF. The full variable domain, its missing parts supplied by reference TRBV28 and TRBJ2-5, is DVKVTQSSRYLVKRTGEKVFLECVQDMDHENMFWYRQDPGLGLRLIYFSYDVKMKEKGDIPEGYSVSREKKERFSLILESASTNQTSMYLCASSLEYWETQYFGPGTRLLVL.

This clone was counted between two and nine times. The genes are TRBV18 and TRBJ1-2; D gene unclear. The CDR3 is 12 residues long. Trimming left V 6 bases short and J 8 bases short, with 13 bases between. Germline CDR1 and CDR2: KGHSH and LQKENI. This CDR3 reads CASSLQVYGYTF. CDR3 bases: TGTGCCAGCTCGCTTCAGGTTTACGGCTACACCTTC. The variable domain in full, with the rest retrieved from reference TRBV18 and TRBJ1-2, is NAGVMQNPRHLVRRRGQEARLRCSPMKGHSHVYWYRQLPEEGLKFMVYLQKENIIDESGMPKERFSAEFPKEGPSILRIQQVVRGDSAAYFCASSLQVYGYTFGSGTRLTVV.

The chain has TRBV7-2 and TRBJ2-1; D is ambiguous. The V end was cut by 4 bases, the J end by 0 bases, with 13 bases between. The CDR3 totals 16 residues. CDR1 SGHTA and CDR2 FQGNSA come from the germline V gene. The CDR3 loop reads CASSYFSVSSYNEQFF. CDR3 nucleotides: TGTGCCAGCAGCTACTTCAGTGTGAGCTCCTACAATGAGCAGTTCTTC.

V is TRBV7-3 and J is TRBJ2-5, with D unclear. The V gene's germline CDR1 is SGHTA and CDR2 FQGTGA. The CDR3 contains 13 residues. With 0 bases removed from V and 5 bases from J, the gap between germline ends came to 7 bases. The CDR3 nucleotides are TGTGCCAGCAGCTTAACCGGGTACGAGACCCAGTACTTC. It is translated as CASSLTGYETQYF.

CDR3 protein: CASSPPMAGTDTQYF. The CDR3 nucleotides are TGTGCCAGCTCACCACCAATGGCGGGGACAGATACGCAGTATTTT. The chain employs TRBV18 and TRBJ2-3; D perhaps matches TRBD2 (6 bases). Germline V lookup: CDR1 KGHSH, CDR2 LQKENI. The CDR3 spans 15 residues. The V end was cut by 0 bases, the J end by 3 bases, with 10 bases between.

CDR3: CASSADPTGTVMNTEAFF. CDR3 nucleotides: TGTGCCAGCAGCGCCGACCCGACAGGGACTGTAATGAACACTGAAGCTTTCTTT. The V call is TRBV9, the J call TRBJ1-1; 7 bases agree with TRBD1. The CDR3 covers 18 residues. V lost 3 bases, J lost 0 bases, and 14 bases stayed unmatched. The germline V gene encodes CDR1 SGDLS and CDR2 YYNGEE.

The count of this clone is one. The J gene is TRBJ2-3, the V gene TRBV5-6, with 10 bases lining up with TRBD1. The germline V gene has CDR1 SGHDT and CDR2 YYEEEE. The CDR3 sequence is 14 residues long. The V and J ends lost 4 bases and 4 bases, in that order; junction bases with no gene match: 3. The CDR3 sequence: CASSLTGGADTQYF. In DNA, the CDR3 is TGTGCCAGCAGCCTGACAGGGGGCGCAGATACGCAGTATTTT.

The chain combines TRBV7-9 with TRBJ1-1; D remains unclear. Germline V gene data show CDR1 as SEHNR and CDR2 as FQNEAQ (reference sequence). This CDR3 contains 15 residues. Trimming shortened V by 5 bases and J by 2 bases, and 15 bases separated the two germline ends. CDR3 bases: TGTGCCAGCAGCGGAGCGGGCAGACACAACACTGAAGCTTTCTTT. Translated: CASSGAGRHNTEAFF.

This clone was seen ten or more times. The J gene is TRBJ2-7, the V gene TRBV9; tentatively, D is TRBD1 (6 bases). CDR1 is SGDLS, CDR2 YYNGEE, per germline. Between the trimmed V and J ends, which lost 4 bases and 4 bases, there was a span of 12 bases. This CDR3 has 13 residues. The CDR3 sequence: CASSPRDIYEQYF. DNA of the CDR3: TGTGCCAGCAGCCCCCGGGACATTTACGAGCAGTACTTC. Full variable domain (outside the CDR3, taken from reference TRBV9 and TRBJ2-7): DSGVTQTPKHLITATGQRVTLRCSPRSGDLSVYWYQQSLDQGLQFLIQYYNGEERAKGNILERFSAQQFPDLHSELNLSSLELGDSALYFCASSPRDIYEQYFGPGTRLTVT.

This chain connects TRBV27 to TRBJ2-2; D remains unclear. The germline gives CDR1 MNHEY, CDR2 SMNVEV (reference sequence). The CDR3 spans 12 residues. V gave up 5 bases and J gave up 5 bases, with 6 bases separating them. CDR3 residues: CASSQKTGELFF. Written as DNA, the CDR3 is TGTGCCAGCAGTCAGAAAACCGGGGAGCTGTTTTTT.

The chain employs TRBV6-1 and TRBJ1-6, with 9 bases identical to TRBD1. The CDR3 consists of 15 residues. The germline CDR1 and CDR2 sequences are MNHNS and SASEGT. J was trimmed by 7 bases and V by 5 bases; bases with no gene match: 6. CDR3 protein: CASSSGTGPNSPLHF. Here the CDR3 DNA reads TGTGCCAGCAGTTCCGGGACAGGGCCCAATTCACCCCTCCACTTT.

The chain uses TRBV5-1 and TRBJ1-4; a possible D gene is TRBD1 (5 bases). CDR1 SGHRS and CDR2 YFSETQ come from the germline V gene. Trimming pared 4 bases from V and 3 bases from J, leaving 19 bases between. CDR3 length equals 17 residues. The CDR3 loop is CASSPRLIGAPNEKLFF. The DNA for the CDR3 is TGCGCCAGCAGCCCACGGCTTATTGGGGCCCCTAATGAAAAACTGTTTTTT.